The TCR beta chain under discussion was sequenced for a study of blood T cell repertoires in COVID-19. Study context: T cells, B-cell-depleted T cells, or PBMCs supplied cDNA or gDNA.

How the authors handled the data: Using reference gene primer amplification, nucleated cell counts were estimated. This table comes from immunoSEQ multiplex PCR, and its TCRdb copy is limited to in-frame clones, with some not included. V and J calls and clone size follow that table, whereas D and trimming were derived from the DNA. The repertoire includes 200,000 to 250,000 clones, around 90% of them detected once, and around 2.6% sits in the top ten. The CDR3 consists of 13 residues. The germline V and J ends were trimmed by 5 bases and 5 bases, with 12 bases remaining between them. From germline, CDR1 is SEHNR and CDR2 FQNEAQ (reference sequence).

The gene calls are TRBV7-9 and TRBJ2-5; D perhaps matches TRBD2 (5 bases). Sequenced sample: PBMCs or T cells enriched from blood (not recorded which). The clonotype comes from a woman aged 30 to 39 who had recovered from COVID-19. Written as DNA, the CDR3 is TGTGCCAGCAGCCCCAGTGGGGAGGAGACCCAGTACTTC. This encodes CASSPSGEETQYF.